These 32 T cell receptor beta chains were all obtained from the same sample, sequenced in a study of cytomegalovirus exposure and HLA in healthy donors. Primers included in the PCR were 60 Vbeta and 13 Jbeta primers. Repertoires were generated with immunoSEQ multiplex PCR, while TCRdb's copy carries only in-frame clones and drops some. The sample holds under 200,000 clones, roughly 70% seen once. The specimen sequenced was PBMCs. These TCRs come from a woman between 50 and 59 years old in good health and CMV-seropositive.

The chain has TRBV12-5 and TRBJ1-4; unclear D gene. V was cut by 5 bases and J by 13 bases, with 14 bases left in between. The CDR3 is 12 amino acids. Germline assignment: CDR1 LGHNT and CDR2 FRNRAP. CDR3 sequence (DNA): TGTGCTAGTGGTCCAACCGGCGGGAGACTGTTTTTT. Encoded protein: CASGPTGGRLFF.

DNA of the CDR3: TGTGCCAGCAGTTTCCCCGGGGGGGATAATTCACCCCTCCACTTT. Its translation is CASSFPGGDNSPLHF. This chain connects TRBV6-5 to TRBJ1-6; perhaps TRBD1 as D (5 bases). CDR1 and CDR2 (germline): MNHEY, SVGAGI. The length of the CDR3 is 15 residues. With 4 bases removed from V and 5 bases from J, the gap between germline ends came to 12 bases.

This chain connects TRBV5-1 to TRBJ2-3; 7 bases match TRBD1. CDR1 is SGHRS, CDR2 YFSETQ, per germline. This CDR3 has 15 residues. V dropped 3 bases and J dropped 0; count of bases not matched to a gene: 4. In nucleotides, the CDR3 is TGCGCCAGCAGCTCTACAGGGGTTAGCACAGATACGCAGTATTTT. Protein: CASSSTGVSTDTQYF.

The chain uses TRBV19 and TRBJ1-6, with 9 bases lining up with TRBD1. This CDR3 region has 19 residues. The germline CDR1 and CDR2 sequences are LNHDA and SQIVND (reference sequence). V dropped 5 bases and J dropped 2; count of bases not matched to a gene: 13. CDR3 sequence (DNA): TGTGCCAGTAGTCGGGGACAGGGAAAGGCCCGTCCCTATAATTCACCCCTCCACTTT. Protein: CASSRGQGKARPYNSPLHF.

This chain connects TRBV11-2 to TRBJ1-2; weak D call: TRBD1 (6 bases). CDR1 is SGHAT, CDR2 FQNNGV, per germline. This CDR3 region has 15 residues. V lost 3 bases and J 6 bases, leaving 17 bases between the germline ends. CDR3 DNA sequence: TGTGCCAGCAGCTTGTCCGGGACAAGCGGCAATGGCTACACCTTC. Encoded protein: CASSLSGTSGNGYTF.

The genes are TRBV15 and TRBJ1-5; tentative D call: TRBD1 (5 bases). The CDR3 runs 15 residues. CDR1 LNHNV and CDR2 YYDKDF come from the germline V gene (reference sequence). The V end lost 5 bases, the J end lost 4 bases, and 15 bases lay between the germline ends. In DNA, the CDR3 is TGTGCCACCAGCGCCGACGACAGACGTAATCAGCCCCAGCATTTT. Translated, it gives CATSADDRRNQPQHF.

V and J are TRBV14 and TRBJ2-7, with D possibly matching TRBD1 (6 bases). Germline V gene lookup returns CDR1 SGHDN and CDR2 FVKESK. This CDR3 is built from 14 residues. The V end was cut by 5 bases, the J end by 3 bases, with 14 bases between. For the CDR3, the DNA is TGTGCCAGCAGCTTCCGGACAGTGAGCTACGAGCAGTACTTC. It yields the protein CASSFRTVSYEQYF.

This clone has only one observation. This chain links TRBV5-1 with TRBJ1-1, with a weak D call TRBD1 (6 bases). Germline CDR1 SGHRS, CDR2 YFSETQ. The CDR3 is 16 amino acids. V lost 4 bases to trimming and J lost 1 base, with 17 bases between them. The CDR3 DNA is TGCGCCAGCAGCCCCATGGGGGCAGGGAGGAACACTGAAGCTTTCTTT. It yields the protein CASSPMGAGRNTEAFF.

This clone was counted a single time. This sequence joins TRBV10-3 and TRBJ1-1; D is ambiguous. The germline V gene has CDR1 ENHRY and CDR2 SYGVKD. There are 14 residues in the CDR3. Trimming stripped 5 bases from V and 7 bases from J, with 17 bases between. CDR3: CAISNPPSGSEAFF. Here the CDR3 DNA reads TGTGCCATCAGTAACCCCCCCTCGGGTAGTGAAGCTTTCTTT.

On this clone: Other DNA sequences within the sample encode an identical CDR3. The chain is built from TRBV6-5 and TRBJ2-7, with D unclear. V was shortened by 6 bases and J by 0 bases, with 6 bases between the two germline ends. The CDR3 consists of 12 residues. CDR1 MNHEY and CDR2 SVGAGI come from the germline V gene. The CDR3 protein is CASSPTSYEQYF. In DNA form, the CDR3 reads TGTGCCAGCAGCCCTACCTCCTACGAGCAGTACTTC.

The chain recombines TRBV7-6 with TRBJ2-3, with 10 bases identical to TRBD2. Germline V gene lookup returns CDR1 SGHVS and CDR2 FNYEAQ. The CDR3 contains 16 residues. The V segment lost 5 bases and the J segment 6 bases; nucleotides outside the gene matches: 11. CDR3 in DNA: TGTGCCAGCAGCCGGGTCGGAGCGGGGGGGCAGGATACGCAGTATTTT. Translated: CASSRVGAGGQDTQYF.

The chain has TRBV6-5 and TRBJ1-1; 10 nucleotides agree with TRBD1. Germline CDR1 MNHEY, CDR2 SVGAGI. This CDR3 is 14 amino acids long. J was trimmed by 6 bases and V by 5 bases; bases with no gene match: 6. CDR3 bases: TGTGCCAGCAGTCCGCCGGGACAGGGGCCTGAAGCTTTCTTT. Translation gives CASSPPGQGPEAFF.

The J gene is TRBJ2-7, the V gene TRBV9, with 9 nucleotides matching TRBD1. V gave up 4 bases and J gave up 7 bases; unmatched junction bases: 12. This CDR3 has 15 amino acids. Germline CDR1 SGDLS, CDR2 YYNGEE. CDR3: CASSSLDRGKVEQYF. Written as DNA, the CDR3 is TGTGCCAGCAGCTCTCTAGACAGGGGGAAGGTGGAGCAGTACTTC.

J is TRBJ2-1 and V is TRBV5-4; 13 positions agree with TRBD2. Germline loops: CDR1 SGHNT, CDR2 YYREEE (reference sequence). The CDR3 extends over 14 amino acids. Trimming took 3 bases from V and 7 from J; bases not matched to a gene: 1. The CDR3: CASSSGLAGNEQFF. For the CDR3, the DNA is TGTGCCAGCAGCTCGGGACTAGCGGGGAATGAGCAGTTCTTC. The full variable domain, in which reference TRBV5-4 and TRBJ2-1 provide the parts outside the CDR3, is ETGVTQSPTHLIKTRGQQVTLRCSSQSGHNTVSWYQQALGQGPQFIFQYYREEENGRGNFPPRFSGLQFPNYSSELNVNALELDDSALYLCASSSGLAGNEQFFGPGTRLTVL.

This chain's CDR3 is CASSIGDRGSSPLHF. The CDR3 bases are TGTGCCAGTAGTATAGGGGACAGGGGGAGTTCACCCCTCCACTTT. V gene TRBV19 combines with J gene TRBJ1-6; TRBD1 matches 11 bases. The germline V gene has CDR1 LNHDA and CDR2 SQIVND (reference sequence). The CDR3 contains 15 residues. V was pared by 1 base and J by 9 bases, with 2 bases of the junction left unmatched.

The genes are TRBV6-5 and TRBJ2-5; D possibly corresponds to TRBD1 (6 bases). The J call could be wrong; TRBJ2-7 is a better fit for the DNA end. The CDR3 contains 13 residues. The germline V gene has CDR1 MNHEY and CDR2 SVGAGI. The CDR3 here is CASSSNRVGEQYF. The CDR3 DNA sequence: TGTGCCAGCAGTTCCAACAGGGTTGGCGAGCAGTACTTC.

The V call is TRBV7-8, the J call TRBJ1-2; the match to TRBD1 covers 7 bases. The trim removed 5 bases at V and 3 bases at J, leaving 6 bases unmatched. The CDR3 extends over 14 amino acids. Germline CDR1 reads SGHVS; CDR2 reads FQNEAQ. CDR3 sequence reads: CASSPTGTDYGYTF. CDR3 nucleotides: TGTGCCAGCAGCCCCACCGGGACAGACTATGGCTACACCTTC.

The chain joins TRBV5-4 to TRBJ2-3; 15 nucleotides align to TRBD2. Germline CDR1 is SGHNT and CDR2 is YYREEE (reference sequence). CDR3 length equals 18 residues. V shed 4 bases, J shed 4 bases, and the junction held 10 bases outside the gene matches. CDR3 sequence (DNA): TGTGCCAGCAGCCCGGGACTAGCGGGGGGACCTCTTTCAGATACGCAGTATTTT. Encoded protein: CASSPGLAGGPLSDTQYF.

The chain employs TRBV19 and TRBJ1-2; a possible D gene is TRBD1 (6 bases). The germline V gene has CDR1 LNHDA and CDR2 SQIVND (reference sequence). The CDR3 spans 15 residues. The germline V and J ends were trimmed by 3 bases and 2 bases, with 13 bases remaining between them. This CDR3 reads CASSIPGGGNYGYTF. The CDR3 nucleotides are TGTGCCAGTAGTATCCCGGGAGGGGGAAACTATGGCTACACCTTC.

This clone turned up a few times. This rearrangement joins TRBV9 to TRBJ2-1; D not certain. V was cut by 3 bases and J by 9 bases, with 10 bases left in between. Looked up from germline, CDR1 is SGDLS and CDR2 is YYNGEE. CDR3 length: 12 residues. As DNA, the CDR3 is TGTGCCAGCAGCGGTTCTCCAGGTGAGCAGTTCTTC. It yields the protein CASSGSPGEQFF. Combining the CDR3 with reference TRBV9 and TRBJ2-1 gives the whole variable domain DSGVTQTPKHLITATGQRVTLRCSPRSGDLSVYWYQQSLDQGLQFLIQYYNGEERAKGNILERFSAQQFPDLHSELNLSSLELGDSALYFCASSGSPGEQFFGPGTRLTVL.

This rearrangement joins TRBV7-9 to TRBJ1-2; D not resolved. The germline V and J ends were trimmed by 4 bases and 4 bases, with 4 bases remaining between them. CDR1 is SEHNR and CDR2 is FQNEAQ in the germline V gene (reference sequence). The CDR3 extends over 11 amino acids. The CDR3 spells CASSYSYGYTF. The CDR3 nucleotides read TGTGCCAGCAGCTACAGCTATGGCTACACCTTC.

The chain joins TRBV6-1 to TRBJ2-7; 7 positions match TRBD2. The CDR3 is 14 amino acids. Trimming at V came to 4 bases and at J to 4 bases, leaving 7 bases not matched to a gene. Germline V gene data show CDR1 as MNHNS and CDR2 as SASEGT. The CDR3 loop reads CASSAPIGGYEQYF. The CDR3 DNA follows: TGTGCCAGCAGTGCACCCATCGGGGGGTACGAGCAGTACTTC.

The genes are TRBV7-6 and TRBJ2-1, with 15 bases aligning to TRBD2. The CDR3 length is 16 residues. With V trimmed by 5 bases and J by 4 bases, 3 bases remained unmatched. Per germline, CDR1 SGHVS and CDR2 FNYEAQ. CDR3 sequence: CASSLGLAGGYNEQFF. In DNA form, the CDR3 reads TGTGCCAGCAGCCTGGGACTAGCGGGGGGTTACAATGAGCAGTTCTTC.

Written as DNA, the CDR3 is TGCGCCAGCACCCTGGGAGGGAACTACAATGAGCAGTTCTTC. It specifies CASTLGGNYNEQFF. The chain has TRBV5-1 and TRBJ2-1, with 7 bases matching TRBD2. This CDR3 region has 14 residues. Germline CDR1 reads SGHRS; CDR2 reads YFSETQ. V was pared by 6 bases and J by 3 bases, with 6 bases of the junction left unmatched.

The chain is built from TRBV13 and TRBJ2-5; D is uncertain. CDR3 size: 15 residues. Trimming cost V 5 bases and J 7 bases, with 20 bases left between them. CDR1 PRHDT and CDR2 FYEKMQ come from the germline V gene (reference sequence). The CDR3 loop reads CASSTNVPGAVTQYF. CDR3 sequence (DNA): TGTGCCAGCAGCACCAACGTTCCAGGTGCAGTGACCCAGTACTTC.

J is TRBJ1-2 and V is TRBV2; 7 bases line up with TRBD1. The CDR3 has 15 residues. Germline V lookup: CDR1 SNHLY, CDR2 FYNNEI. With V trimmed by 5 bases and J by 4 bases, 10 bases remained unmatched. The CDR3 region has the DNA TGTGCCAGCAGTAGGGCCAGGGGGAAGGGCTATGGCTACACCTTC. Amino acids: CASSRARGKGYGYTF. Together with reference TRBV2 and TRBJ1-2, the CDR3 gives the full variable domain: EPEVTQTPSHQVTQMGQEVILRCVPISNHLYFYWYRQILGQKVEFLVSFYNNEISEKSEIFDDQFSVERPDGSNFTLKIRSTKLEDSAMYFCASSRARGKGYGYTFGSGTRLTVV.

The V call is TRBV4-1, the J call TRBJ1-2; D call uncertain. Trimming cost V 1 base and J 4 bases, with 13 bases left between them. Germline V CDR1 and CDR2: MGHRA, YSYEKL. The CDR3 loop spans 15 amino acids. Here the CDR3 DNA reads TGCGCCAGCAGCCAAGTGGCCATCCTTCTCTATGGCTACACCTTC. Translated: CASSQVAILLYGYTF.

In its sample, this clone was seen once. The chain has TRBV4-2 and TRBJ1-2, with D perhaps TRBD1 (5 bases). This CDR3 region has 15 residues. V lost 4 bases and J lost 7, with 19 bases in between. Germline lookup yields CDR1 LGHNA and CDR2 YNFKEQ. For the CDR3, the DNA is TGTGCCAGCAGCCCGGGGAGGGGCGGGCCGGGTGGCTACACCTTC. Amino acid sequence: CASSPGRGGPGGYTF.

The gene calls are TRBV27 and TRBJ2-3, with 12 bases lining up with TRBD2. The length of the CDR3 is 15 residues. V trimming: 4 bases; J trimming: 4 bases; junction bases outside the gene matches: 3. Germline CDR1 reads MNHEY; CDR2 reads SMNVEV (reference sequence). Written as DNA, the CDR3 is TGTGCCAGCAGTTCAGGACTAGCGGGGCCAGATACGCAGTATTTT. Its translation is CASSSGLAGPDTQYF.

V is TRBV5-6 and J is TRBJ1-2, with TRBD1 matching 10 bases. Per the germline V gene, CDR1 is SGHDT and CDR2 is YYEEEE. V lost 4 bases and J lost 3; bases outside the gene matches: 3. This CDR3 contains 14 residues. CDR3 sequence: CASSVGQGDYGYTF. CDR3 DNA sequence: TGTGCCAGCAGCGTCGGACAGGGGGACTATGGCTACACCTTC.

V is TRBV14 and J is TRBJ2-1, with TRBD1 matching 7 bases. The CDR3 covers 16 residues. The trim removed 3 bases at V and 0 bases at J, leaving 5 bases unmatched. Looked up from germline, CDR1 is SGHDN and CDR2 is FVKESK. CDR3 nucleotide sequence: TGTGCCAGCAGCCACTGGGACAGCAGCTCCTACAATGAGCAGTTCTTC. Amino acid sequence: CASSHWDSSSYNEQFF.

This clone was observed a single time. J is TRBJ2-1 and V is TRBV5-1; 13 nucleotides match TRBD2. The CDR3 is 18 amino acids. Per the germline V gene, CDR1 is SGHRS and CDR2 is YFSETQ. The V segment lost 0 bases and the J segment 6 bases; nucleotides outside the gene matches: 9. The CDR3 spells CASSLEFSGTSGVNEQFF. The CDR3, as DNA: TGCGCCAGCAGCTTGGAATTTTCTGGGACTAGCGGGGTCAATGAGCAGTTCTTC.